A selection of T cell receptor beta chains follows, all from one sample in a study of T cell repertoires in cytomegalovirus infection. TCRdb ran MiXCR on the reads and lists one entry per CDR3 protein. The data contain about half a million distinct CDR3 sequences, around 30% of them singletons. Which antigens these TCRs recognize remains unknown. Sequenced material: cultured PBMCs, taken from culture after CMV antigen stimulation. Receptor source: a human donor in good health (CMV status not recorded). Some clones in this sample may be carry-over from other donors' samples. Each CDR3 is given with its conserved first and last residue. Each record gives: V gene, CDR3 protein.

>TRBV2
CASSHREPEEKLFF
>TRBV7-2
CASSSLAGYNEQFF
>TRBV19
CASRMETYNEQFF
>TRBV12-3/TRBV12-4
CASSTRQGVREKLFF
>TRBV15
CATSREIGLGGGELFF
>TRBV7-6
CASSSLMGTEAFF
>TRBV6-6
CASSNRGMNTEAFF
>TRBV7-2
CASSLGLAGDFRETQYF
>TRBV10-3
CAISEGETSHSYNEQFF
>TRBV11-2
CASRPWTSGTEQFF
>TRBV7-2
CASSLDPGRAPLHF
>TRBV12-3/TRBV12-4
CASSPRPTGELFF
>TRBV14
CASSPTITASSYNEQFF
>TRBV27
CASSQPAGELFF
>TRBV12-3/TRBV12-4
CASSLKVRDRGLSNYGYTF
>TRBV20-1
CSATVSSGSSVSYNEQFF
>TRBV6-2/TRBV6-3
CASSYVLGRGNEQFF
>TRBV7-2
CASSLGTAAGTETQYF
>TRBV11-2
CASSFSPNRFGNTEAFF
>TRBV7-9
CASSILEQTQYF
>TRBV7-8
CASSPFRKSKNQPQHF
>TRBV7-2
CASNEPTGWHYGYTF
>TRBV12-3/TRBV12-4
CASSHGQPAYNEQFF
>TRBV15
CATSRNRDGQPQHF
>TRBV7-2
CASGTEVYNEQFF
>TRBV7-3
CASSIGGEETQYF
>TRBV18
CASSPGYEGFATNEKLFF
>TRBV12-5
CASGLEGTVNYGYTF
>TRBV4-1
CASSQPFLQGSINEQFF
>TRBV5-6
CASSQPTGVRGYTF
>TRBV20-1
CSARDSWQGPHEQYF
>TRBV5-3
CASSSTSGISTDTQYF
>TRBV9
CASSALSNEQFF
>TRBV27
CASSQMGGYNEQFF
>TRBV15
CATSKGEGFVTGNTIYF
>TRBV4-1
CASSQDAALTYGYTF
>TRBV18
CASSQYPISRRGPPNTEAFF
>TRBV6-2/TRBV6-3
CASSYYGLTNNEQFF
>TRBV12-3/TRBV12-4
CASSPERDSSYNEQFF
>TRBV12-3/TRBV12-4
CASSSRTSGPYNEQFF
>TRBV12-3/TRBV12-4
CASSPSSGSFVHEQFF
>TRBV20-1
CSARRVGQGAWETQYF
>TRBV19
CASTLGRPGTGITEAFF
>TRBV12-3/TRBV12-4
CASSGTAGNTIYF
>TRBV7-2
CASSLEAGGNGYTF
>TRBV6-5
CASRTGLAGGTDTQYF
>TRBV7-3
CASSLRGLAGSYNEQFF
>TRBV20-1
CSASSVYNEQFF
>TRBV5-1
CASSQRPSGGETQYF
>TRBV7-9
CASSSGLPEPAGYEQYF
>TRBV6-5
CASSYSSQGGEKLFF
>TRBV6-2/TRBV6-3
CASSLQGLYNEQFF
>TRBV6-2/TRBV6-3
CASSERGQKQYF
>TRBV7-8
CATQPGGETQYF
>TRBV4-3
CASSQSTGNTEAFF